This is a list of T cell receptor beta chains from one sample in a study of blood T cell repertoires in COVID-19. TCRdb keeps only in-frame clones here, not all; method: immunoSEQ multiplex PCR. The table has around 84,000 clones, about four fifths seen once; the top ten hold around 11%. Sequenced: peripheral blood. The receptors here all came from a middle-aged woman with active or convalescent COVID-19. CDR3s include the opening cysteine and the closing phenylalanine or tryptophan. D genes are given only for firm matches. Clone size appears in some rows only: once, few, many, or a class for an expanded clone.

CDR3nt	CDR3aa	j_gene	d_gene	v_gene	abundance
TGTGCCATCAGTCAACAGGGTGTCTATGGCTACACCTTC	CAISQQGVYGYTF	TRBJ1-2	-	TRBV10-3	once
TGCGCCAGCAGCTTGGACAGGGGTTTTTCCTACGAGCAGTACTTC	CASSLDRGFSYEQYF	TRBJ2-7	TRBD1	TRBV5-1	-
TGTGCCAGCAGCGCGGACAGGAGCCAGACCTACGAGCAGTACTTC	CASSADRSQTYEQYF	TRBJ2-7	TRBD1	TRBV5-4	-
TGTGCCAGCAGCCCATCTACTCGGGACAGACTCCACTTT	CASSPSTRDRLHF	TRBJ1-6	TRBD1	TRBV28	-
TGTGCCTCCCAAGGGGAGGGGGAAAAACTGTTTTTT	CASQGEGEKLFF	TRBJ1-4	-	TRBV12-3/TRBV12-4	-
TGTGCCAGCAGCCAATTTCTATACGATTCACCCCTCCACTTT	CASSQFLYDSPLHF	TRBJ1-6	-	TRBV3-1/TRBV3-2	-
TGTGCCTGGAGTGTTGGGAGGGCACCCCTCCACTTT	CAWSVGRAPLHF	TRBJ1-6	-	TRBV30	-
TGCAGTGCTAGAGATCAGGATGGCTACACCTTC	CSARDQDGYTF	TRBJ1-2	-	TRBV20-1	-
TGTGCCAGCAGCTTCGGGCAGGGGGCTCGCCATGGCTACACCTTC	CASSFGQGARHGYTF	TRBJ1-2	TRBD1	TRBV7-2	few
TGTGCCAGTAGTATAGTGCGACTAGATCAGCCCCAGCATTTT	CASSIVRLDQPQHF	TRBJ1-5	-	TRBV19	few
TGTGCCAGCAGCTTGGTTGGGCCCTCCTACGAGCAGTACTTC	CASSLVGPSYEQYF	TRBJ2-7	-	TRBV5-6	-
TGCAGTGCTCCCCGGGCGGGGGAGCAGTACTTC	CSAPRAGEQYF	TRBJ2-7	-	TRBV20-1	-
TGTGCCAGCGGTGGGGCTAGCGTCACAGATACGCAGTATTTT	CASGGASVTDTQYF	TRBJ2-3	-	TRBV7-2	-
TGTGCCAGCAGCGGGAGGGCCAAAAACGGGGAGCTGTTTTTT	CASSGRAKNGELFF	TRBJ2-2	-	TRBV9	-
TGTGCCAGCAGTTATCCAACAGGGAAGGGTGGCTACACCTTC	CASSYPTGKGGYTF	TRBJ1-2	-	TRBV6-2/TRBV6-3	few
TGCGCCAGCAGTGGGGCAGGGCGGCCTAATGAGCAGTTCTTC	CASSGAGRPNEQFF	TRBJ2-1	-	TRBV5-1	once
TGTGCCAGCAGTTTACGGGTGGGGGGTCAGCCCCAGCATTTT	CASSLRVGGQPQHF	TRBJ1-5	-	TRBV28	-
TGTGCCACCAGTGATTTGGGACAGTTTGGGATCACAGATACGCAGTATTTT	CATSDLGQFGITDTQYF	TRBJ2-3	-	TRBV24-1	-
TGTGCCAGCAGCCAGGGGAGCACAGATACGCAGTATTTT	CASSQGSTDTQYF	TRBJ2-3	-	TRBV7-2	few
TGTGCCAGTACTGGTCAGAGACCAGGCGTCAATCAGCCCCAGCATTTT	CASTGQRPGVNQPQHF	TRBJ1-5	-	TRBV19	-
TGTGCCAGCAGCCAAGTTAGGGGATCGGACTCCTACAATGAGCAGTTCTTC	CASSQVRGSDSYNEQFF	TRBJ2-1	-	TRBV3-1/TRBV3-2	few
TGTGCCAGCAGCTTAAATATGGGAGGCAATGAGCAGTTCTTC	CASSLNMGGNEQFF	TRBJ2-1	-	TRBV7-2	once
TGTGCCAGCAGCCCTTTCGGCCGCGGTGAGCAGTTCTTC	CASSPFGRGEQFF	TRBJ2-1	-	TRBV12-3/TRBV12-4	once
TGTGCCAGCAGTTACCGGGCGGGCTATGGCTACACCTTC	CASSYRAGYGYTF	TRBJ1-2	-	TRBV6-5	-
TGTGCCAGCAGTTTATCGAGCGAAAACTATGGCTACACCTTC	CASSLSSENYGYTF	TRBJ1-2	-	TRBV27	-
TGTGCCAGCAGTTCCCCCGCGACAGATGGCTACACCTTC	CASSSPATDGYTF	TRBJ1-2	-	TRBV28	-
TGCGCCAGCAGCCCAAAGCAGGGGGTCTATGGCTACACCTTC	CASSPKQGVYGYTF	TRBJ1-2	TRBD1	TRBV4-3	once
TGTGCCAGCAGCTTAGGACTAGCGGGGGTGGACGAGCAGTACTTC	CASSLGLAGVDEQYF	TRBJ2-7	TRBD2	TRBV7-6	-
TGTGCCAGCAGTCCAGGGGTCACAGATACGCAGTATTTT	CASSPGVTDTQYF	TRBJ2-3	-	TRBV28	-
TGTGCCAGCAGCCGAGACAGGGGGAAGGGATACAATGAGCAGTTCTTC	CASSRDRGKGYNEQFF	TRBJ2-1	TRBD1	TRBV5-4	-
TGTGCCAGCAGCTTGGGGGACCCCAGGGACACAAGCTATGTCGAGCAGTACTTC	CASSLGDPRDTSYVEQYF	TRBJ2-7	-	TRBV7-9	many
TGTGCCAGCAGGCGACAGGGGGCCTTTTACTCTGAAGCTTTCTTT	CASRRQGAFYSEAFF	TRBJ1-1	TRBD1	TRBV6-5	-
TGTGCCACCAGCAGCGGACAGTGGGGAGGCTACACCTTC	CATSSGQWGGYTF	TRBJ1-2	-	TRBV15	once
TGTGCCAGCAGCTTAAGGACAGGGGGCTACAATGAGCAGTTCTTC	CASSLRTGGYNEQFF	TRBJ2-1	TRBD1	TRBV7-2	-
TGTGCCATCAGAGGTCAGGGGACGCAGTATTTT	CAIRGQGTQYF	TRBJ2-3	-	TRBV10-3	-
TGCGCCAGCAGCTTGTTCAGGGGGCCAAAGGACTACGAGCAGTACTTC	CASSLFRGPKDYEQYF	TRBJ2-7	TRBD1	TRBV5-1	-
TGTGCCAGCAGCAAGGCGGAATCTCAAGAGACCCAGTACTTC	CASSKAESQETQYF	TRBJ2-5	-	TRBV9	few
TGTGCCAGCAGCTTGTTGTGGGAAGGGGTTAGTTCACCCCTCCACTTT	CASSLLWEGVSSPLHF	TRBJ1-6	-	TRBV5-5	-
TGTGCCAGCAGTGAATCCCACAGGGCGGGCTATGGCTACACCTTC	CASSESHRAGYGYTF	TRBJ1-2	-	TRBV25-1	-
TGTGCTAGTGGTTTGACAGGGGGCAGGTATGGCTACACCTTC	CASGLTGGRYGYTF	TRBJ1-2	TRBD1	TRBV12-5	-
TGTGCCAGCAGCAAAGCGCGGGAGGGCTGGGCCAAAAACATTCAGTACTTC	CASSKAREGWAKNIQYF	TRBJ2-4	-	TRBV21-1	-
TGTGCCATCAGTGAAGGACAGTCCTCGTCTGGCTACACCTTC	CAISEGQSSSGYTF	TRBJ1-2	-	TRBV10-3	-